The source of this T cell receptor beta chain is a study of cytomegalovirus exposure and HLA in healthy donors. General study points: It emerged from a later analysis that several of the most significant clusters appeared to be linked to common viral pathogens.

This clone was seen just once. The antigen is undetermined. PCR involved 60 Vbeta and 13 Jbeta primers. Profiled with immunoSEQ multiplex PCR; TCRdb holds only in-frame clones, not every one. Of 160,000 or so clones in the sample, approximately 77% were seen once. Germline V gene sequence: CDR1 MNHEY, CDR2 SMNVEV (reference sequence). V gave up 2 bases and J gave up 8 bases; unmatched junction bases: 5. CDR3 length equals 14 residues. The source is a female donor in good health and CMV-seronegative. The J gene is TRBJ2-1, the V gene TRBV27; 8 bases align to TRBD1. Sequenced material: PBMCs. The CDR3 sequence is CASSLQGAHDEQFF. As DNA, the CDR3 is TGTGCCAGCAGTTTACAGGGGGCCCACGATGAGCAGTTCTTC.